This TCR beta chain was sequenced during a study of response to subunit inactivated influenza vaccine. Study findings and constraints: Researchers suggested that each seasonal influenza vaccination recruits few new T cells.

TCRdb reprocessed the RT-PCR reads via MiXCR and lists one record per CDR3 protein. Of about 300,000 distinct CDR3 sequences listed, just over 20% were seen once; the top ten hold 10% to 13%. In its sample, this clonotype was seen a few times. Its antigen is not identified. Trimming removed 5 bases from V and 1 base from J, with 10 bases in between. CDR1 is SGHTA and CDR2 is FQGNSA in the germline V gene. The CDR3 has 14 residues. This clonotype was obtained from a man aged 50-75 years who received an inactivated influenza vaccine. The source material was PBMCs from blood, sampled approximately 20 months after vaccination. This chain connects TRBV7-2 to TRBJ2-3; D perhaps matches TRBD1 (7 bases). The CDR3 loop reads CASSPRGGTDTQYF. CDR3 DNA: TGTGCCAGCAGCCCCAGGGGGGGCACAGATACGCAGTATTTT.